The present entry profiles one T cell receptor beta chain with its context. Researchers ran the PCR with 60 Vbeta and 13 Jbeta primers. Using immunoSEQ multiplex PCR, the repertoire was profiled, and TCRdb retains in-frame clones only, with some absent. The sample has 120,000 to 150,000 clones; about 80% are singletons. There are 13 residues in the CDR3. Germline CDR1 is SQVTM and CDR2 is ANQGSEA. Trimming took 7 bases from V and 7 from J; bases not matched to a gene: 10. The sample is drawn from a study of cytomegalovirus exposure and HLA in healthy donors. This TCR was recovered from a woman aged 35 to 49 in good health and CMV-seropositive. The genes are TRBV29-1 and TRBJ2-1; 7 bases match TRBD1. Sequenced sample: PBMCs. The CDR3 loop reads CSGRQGTKNEQFF. The DNA for the CDR3 is TGCAGCGGCAGACAGGGAACAAAAAATGAGCAGTTCTTC.